Listed here are 8 T cell receptor beta chains from one sample, sequenced in a study of T cells after yellow fever vaccination. TCRdb called the 5' RACE reads again in MiXCR, with one record for every CDR3 protein. The sample has 450,000 to 650,000 distinct CDR3 sequences, roughly 14% seen once. The sequencing used PBMCs, collected on the day of the yellow fever booster vaccination. Receptors were obtained from a young man who received the YFV17D yellow fever vaccine.

This chain uses TRBV18 with TRBJ2-3; D may correspond to TRBD1 or TRBD2 (5 bases each). V lost 5 bases and J 1 base, leaving 13 bases between the germline ends. Germline loops: CDR1 KGHSH, CDR2 LQKENI. This CDR3 region has 15 residues. The CDR3 sequence is CASSVRGRGTDTQYF. The CDR3 DNA sequence: TGTGCCAGCTCAGTCCGGGGACGAGGCACAGATACGCAGTATTTT. Together with reference TRBV18 and TRBJ2-3, the CDR3 gives the full variable domain: NAGVMQNPRHLVRRRGQEARLRCSPMKGHSHVYWYRQLPEEGLKFMVYLQKENIIDESGMPKERFSAEFPKEGPSILRIQQVVRGDSAAYFCASSVRGRGTDTQYFGPGTRLTVL.

This clonotype was counted once. The V gene is TRBV5-1, the J gene TRBJ2-1, with D possibly being TRBD1 (6 bases). Germline V lookup: CDR1 SGHRS, CDR2 YFSETQ. Trimming stripped 2 bases from V and 2 bases from J, with 11 bases between. This CDR3 comprises 15 residues. The CDR3: CASSFSGDTYNEQFF. The CDR3 coding sequence is TGCGCCAGCAGCTTTTCCGGGGACACCTACAATGAGCAGTTCTTC. The variable domain in full, with the rest retrieved from reference TRBV5-1 and TRBJ2-1, is KAGVTQTPRYLIKTRGQQVTLSCSPISGHRSVSWYQQTPGQGLQFLFEYFSETQRNKGNFPGRFSGRQFSNSRSEMNVSTLELGDSALYLCASSFSGDTYNEQFFGPGTRLTVL.

The rearrangement links TRBV12-3 or TRBV12-4 to TRBJ1-6; D gene uncertain. V dropped 1 base and J dropped 8 bases, with 9 bases sitting between them. This CDR3 is built from 14 residues. The CDR3 coding sequence is TGTGCCAGCAGTTTAGTGGGCGTGGATTCACCCCTCCACTTT. Translating gives CASSLVGVDSPLHF.

This clonotype was detected only a few times. CDR3 sequence: CASSYRTSGGTDTQYF. CDR3 nucleotides: TGTGCCAGCAGTTATAGGACTAGCGGGGGCACAGATACGCAGTATTTT. This chain links TRBV6-5 with TRBJ2-3, with TRBD2 matching 12 bases. The germline V gene has CDR1 MNHEY and CDR2 SVGAGI. The CDR3 has 16 residues. Trimming took 3 bases from V and 1 from J; bases not matched to a gene: 2.

This clonotype came up a few times. The chain combines TRBV9 with TRBJ2-5; D is possibly TRBD1 (8 bases). The V end was cut by 1 base, the J end by 5 bases, with 24 bases between. CDR3 length: 18 residues. CDR1 is SGDLS, CDR2 YYNGEE, per germline. DNA of the CDR3: TGTGCCAGCAGCGTAAGGGGCACAGGGGGTGGTAGCGGGGAGACCCAGTACTTC. This codes for CASSVRGTGGGSGETQYF.

This clonotype was recorded many times. The CDR3 sequence: CASTAGDQQFF. CDR3 in DNA: TGTGCCAGCACCGCTGGAGACCAGCAGTTCTTC. The V and J genes are TRBV12-3 or TRBV12-4 and TRBJ2-1; D remains unclear. There are 11 residues in the CDR3. Trimming pared 7 bases from V and 11 bases from J, leaving 12 bases between.

This clonotype was counted ten times or more. The chain joins TRBV7-2 to TRBJ2-2, with D unresolved. The germline CDR1 and CDR2 sequences are SGHTA and FQGNSA. V lost 1 base, J lost 10 bases, and 13 bases lay in between. The CDR3 is 14 amino acids. The CDR3: CASSLVGFGLELFF. Written as DNA, the CDR3 is TGTGCCAGCAGCTTAGTAGGATTCGGTCTGGAGCTGTTTTTT.

This clonotype was observed a few times. The gene calls are TRBV29-1 and TRBJ2-5; possibly TRBD2 for D (7 bases). The CDR3 loop spans 13 amino acids. Per germline, CDR1 SQVTM and CDR2 ANQGSEA. Trimming took off 4 bases at V and 5 bases at J, with 14 bases between the two ends. The CDR3 loop is CSVVWGGDETQYF. The CDR3 DNA sequence: TGCAGCGTTGTCTGGGGGGGCGACGAGACCCAGTACTTC.